The 10 T cell receptor beta chains in this list originate from one sample, sequenced in a study of blood T cell repertoires in COVID-19. Using immunoSEQ multiplex PCR, the repertoire was profiled, and TCRdb retains in-frame clones only, with some absent. This table holds 60,000 to 65,000 clones, roughly 74% found once. Sequenced sample: peripheral blood. Receptors were obtained from a woman aged 80 or older with acute or convalescent COVID-19.

This clone was seen a few times. The chain recombines TRBV28 with TRBJ2-5; 11 positions agree with TRBD2. This CDR3 has 17 residues. Germline values: CDR1 MDHEN, CDR2 SYDVKM. V lost 0 bases to trimming and J lost 1 base; unmatched junction nucleotides: 4. CDR3 amino acids: CASSLWTSGEFQETQYF. The CDR3 bases are TGTGCCAGCAGTTTATGGACTAGCGGGGAATTCCAAGAGACCCAGTACTTC.

The genes are TRBV19 and TRBJ2-7, with D perhaps matching TRBD1 (6 bases). The germline gives CDR1 LNHDA, CDR2 SQIVND (reference sequence). The CDR3 has 13 residues. Trimming took 2 bases from V and 3 from J, leaving 8 bases between them. CDR3 nucleotide sequence: TGTGCCAGTAGTATAAGGGGGTTCTACGAGCAGTACTTC. Protein: CASSIRGFYEQYF.

This clone was observed once. The V gene is TRBV27, the J gene TRBJ1-5; 9 bases line up with TRBD1. After removal of 6 bases from V and 6 bases from J, the junction contained 6 bases not matched to a gene. CDR3 length: 14 residues. Germline CDR1 and CDR2: MNHEY and SMNVEV (reference sequence). For the CDR3, the DNA is TGTGCCAGCAGCGTCACAGGGGGCCTTCAGCCCCAGCATTTT. This sequence encodes CASSVTGGLQPQHF.

V is TRBV19 and J is TRBJ2-3; possibly TRBD1 for D (5 bases). Germline V gene lookup returns CDR1 LNHDA and CDR2 SQIVND (reference sequence). The CDR3 consists of 14 residues. V was trimmed by 9 bases and J by 0 bases, leaving 13 bases between them. DNA for the CDR3: TGTGCCAGCAGGACACAAGCTAGCACAGATACGCAGTATTTT. Translated: CASRTQASTDTQYF.

The table lists this clone with a count of one. The chain carries TRBV11-3 and TRBJ2-3; D gene unclear. CDR1 is SGHNT and CDR2 is YENEEA in the germline V gene. The CDR3 is 14 residues long. The germline V and J ends were trimmed by 0 bases and 2 bases, with 6 bases remaining between them. CDR3 sequence: CASSLDRATDTQYF. CDR3 nucleotides: TGTGCCAGCAGCTTAGATCGAGCCACAGATACGCAGTATTTT. The full variable domain, completed using reference TRBV11-3 and TRBJ2-3, is EAGVVQSPRYKIIEKKQPVAFWCNPISGHNTLYWYLQNLGQGPELLIRYENEEAVDDSQLPKDRFSAERLKGVDSTLKIQPAELGDSAVYLCASSLDRATDTQYFGPGTRLTVL.

This clone was counted a single time. The genes are TRBV7-2 and TRBJ1-3; no reliable D call. There are 14 residues in the CDR3. Germline values: CDR1 SGHTA, CDR2 FQGNSA. The V end lost 5 bases, the J end lost 0 bases, and 8 bases lay between the germline ends. The CDR3 nucleotides are TGTGCCAGCAGCCAGGCGTACTCTGGAAACACCATATATTTT. The encoded protein is CASSQAYSGNTIYF.

This chain connects TRBV23-1 to TRBJ2-3; D may be TRBD1 (6 bases). TRBV23-1 is recorded as an ORF, its role being uncertain. The CDR3 loop spans 16 amino acids. V shed 3 bases and J shed 0 bases, with 13 bases lying between them. The DNA of the CDR3 is TGCGCCAGCAGTCAGTCAGGGGCAGTTAGCACAGATACGCAGTATTTT. Translating gives CASSQSGAVSTDTQYF.

This clone was recorded a few times. The chain recombines TRBV7-6 with TRBJ2-7; D perhaps matches TRBD2 (6 bases). Germline V gives CDR1 SGHVS, CDR2 FNYEAQ. Trimming removed 7 bases at V and 3 bases at J, with 22 bases between. The CDR3 covers 16 residues. The CDR3, as DNA: TGTGCCAGCACACCTAAGATCCGGAGGGGATTCTACGAGCAGTACTTC. This translates into CASTPKIRRGFYEQYF.

This clone was counted a few times. V gene TRBV7-2 combines with J gene TRBJ2-1; the D gene is possibly TRBD2 (7 bases). This CDR3 comprises 17 residues. The V end lost 1 base, the J end lost 0 bases, and 13 bases lay between the germline ends. Germline V lookup: CDR1 SGHTA, CDR2 FQGNSA. CDR3 DNA sequence: TGTGCCAGCAGCTTAGATTCGGGGGGCCTCTCCTACAATGAGCAGTTCTTC. Translation gives CASSLDSGGLSYNEQFF. Using reference TRBV7-2 and TRBJ2-1 for the parts outside the CDR3, the full variable domain is GAGVSQSPSNKVTEKGKDVELRCDPISGHTALYWYRQSLGQGLEFLIYFQGNSAPDKSGLPSDRFSAERTGGSVSTLTIQRTQQEDSAVYLCASSLDSGGLSYNEQFFGPGTRLTVL.

The CDR3 region is CASRAGQGEQYF. The DNA of the CDR3 is TGTGCCAGCAGGGCGGGACAGGGCGAGCAGTACTTC. V and J are TRBV6-5 and TRBJ2-7; TRBD1 matches at 9 bases. The CDR3 is 12 amino acids. V was clipped by 6 bases and J by 6 bases; unmatched bases: 3. Germline loops: CDR1 MNHEY, CDR2 SVGAGI.